This T cell receptor (beta chain) was captured in a study of cytomegalovirus exposure and HLA in healthy donors. Study background: Around 180 million T cells yielded 90 million to 130 million unique TCR beta sequences in earlier analysis. Study observations and caveats: Reportedly, HLA-A and HLA-B alleles of most subjects were accurately predicted from TCR beta.

Regarding this clone: Its antigen is unknown.

This CDR3 has 16 amino acids. V dropped 0 bases and J dropped 2; count of bases not matched to a gene: 4. Per germline, CDR1 LNHNV and CDR2 YYDKDF (reference sequence). A multiplex PCR was run with 60 Vbeta primers and 13 Jbeta primers. Measured with immunoSEQ multiplex PCR; TCRdb has only the in-frame clones, and not every one. The sample consists of more than 95,000 clones, around 64% of them appearing once. The chain links TRBV15 to TRBJ2-7; TRBD2 agrees at 10 bases. Sequenced: PBMCs. This clonotype was obtained from a man aged 55-75 years in good health and CMV-seronegative. The CDR3 DNA sequence: TGTGCCACCAGCAGAGATATGGGGACTAGCGCCTACGAGCAGTACTTC. Amino acids: CATSRDMGTSAYEQYF.